This TCR beta chain was documented in a study of tissue T cells after allogeneic stem cell transplantation (dated by TCRdb to 2022 to 2024). About the full investigation: The study profiled TCR beta repertoires across many tissues from research autopsies of patients with and without GVHD, plus mouse models of GVHD. The human arm was a prospective observational study without blinding or randomization.

Libraries were made using the immunoSEQ multiplex PCR assay. Adaptive Biotechnologies performed the TCRbeta CDR3 sequencing at survey depth and reported CDR3 sequences, V/J genes, productive frequency and template counts. Amplification of TCR beta CDR3 regions was performed from genomic DNA rather than from RNA. Regarding the original processing steps: Jensen-Shannon divergence was used to quantify pairwise repertoire overlap between tissues, with a value of 1 indicating complete divergence and a value of 0 indicating identical repertoires. Based on pairwise JSD values, tissues were grouped by single-linkage agglomerative hierarchical clustering, and the results were shown as dendrograms. All patient samples were analyzed with GLIPH2 using simulation_depth 1000, kmer_min_depth 3 and cdr3_length_cutoff 8, and only groups containing more than two unique CDR3s were kept. A standardized tissue-overlap score was generated by extrapolating Jaccard GLIPH-group overlap across patients to a standard repertoire size of 1000 clones. To look at how diversity was associated with clinical or experimental variables, linear mixed-effect models were used, with tissue treated as a fixed effect and individual treated as a random effect. Here the immuneACCESS table is served through TCRdb, limited to in-frame sequences with V and J called. Missing clones are a known gap in these copies; in checked studies unresolved V genes cover under half, and the rest lacks a known reason. The V and J calls and clone size were taken over from that table, and D and trimming were inferred from the DNA. Here the sample has more than 20,000 clones; just under 75% occur a single time. The ten largest clones add up to under 0.75% of the sample.

Before genomic DNA isolation with the DNeasy Blood & Tissue Kit, mouse tissues were minced with razor blades in buffered saline. Notes on this clone: What this receptor recognizes is not known. The gene names and germline sequences used here belong to the mouse.

Study-level results and caveats: Only a few T cell clones appeared in more than one patient, yet motif-based clustering showed tissue-specific repertoire signatures that were shared between patients. In both patients and mice, T cells from blood and spleen picked up only a limited part of the TCR repertoire that was detected in tissues. Within patients, how anatomically similar tissues were was a major factor shaping TCR repertoire composition, regardless of disease or transplant status. The patient cohort was small and varied clinically, and sampling depth was recognized as a limitation. The study did not establish which tissue TCRs were alloreactive or antigen-specific, and some clones may have been host cells that persisted.

This TCR came from a female BALB/c mouse in good health. Mice of this line possess the MHC haplotype H2-d. Sequenced: spleen.

CDR3 reads: CASRGTAAETLYF. The sequenced part of the CDR3 DNA is TGTGCCAGCAGGGGGACAGCCGCAGAAACGCTGTAT. The chain was built from TRBV13-1 and TRBJ2-3; TRBD1 agrees with 7 junctional bases. Read coverage stops 1 residue before the CDR3 terminus; the germline J gene supplies the remainder. As encoded in the germline V gene, CDR1 is NSHNY while CDR2 is SYGAGN. Reading from cysteine to phenylalanine, the CDR3 counts 13 amino acids. Of the CDR3's DNA, 36 bases were read; they are in frame from base 1. V lost 5 bases and J lost 3 bases, and the count of bases not matched to a germline gene is 3.